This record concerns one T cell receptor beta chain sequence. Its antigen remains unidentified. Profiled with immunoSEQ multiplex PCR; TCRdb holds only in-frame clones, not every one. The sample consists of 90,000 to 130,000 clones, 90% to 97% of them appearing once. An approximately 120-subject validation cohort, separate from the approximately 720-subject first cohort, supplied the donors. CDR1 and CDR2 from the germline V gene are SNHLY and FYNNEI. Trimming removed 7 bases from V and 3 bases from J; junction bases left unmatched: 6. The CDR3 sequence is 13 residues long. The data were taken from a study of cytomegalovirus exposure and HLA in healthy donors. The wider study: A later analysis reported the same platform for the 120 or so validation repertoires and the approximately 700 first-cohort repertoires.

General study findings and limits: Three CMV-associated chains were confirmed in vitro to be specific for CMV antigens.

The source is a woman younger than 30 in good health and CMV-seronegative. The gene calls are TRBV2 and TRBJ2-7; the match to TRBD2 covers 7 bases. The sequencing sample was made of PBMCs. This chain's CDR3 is CASIRVAGYEQYF. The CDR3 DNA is TGTGCCAGCATTAGGGTAGCGGGCTACGAGCAGTACTTC.